Listed below are T cell receptor beta chains from one sample, sequenced in a study of blood T cell repertoires in COVID-19. Sequencing used immunoSEQ multiplex PCR; TCRdb keeps in-frame clones, though not all of them. The sample holds some 180,000 clones, about 85% seen once. The sequencing sample was made of peripheral blood. The origin of the receptors is a woman aged 60 to 75 with acute or convalescent COVID-19. Both conserved end residues are part of each CDR3. The D gene is left open where the match is weak. Not all rows give a size; the values are once, few, many and, for expanded clones, a class.

TRBV27	.	TRBJ1-2	.	TGTGCCAGCAGTTTATCGAGGAGGAATGGCTACACCTTC	CASSLSRRNGYTF
TRBV10-3	.	TRBJ1-5	TRBD1	TGTGCCCTCCCGGACAGGGGAAACAATCAGCCCCAGCATTTT	CALPDRGNNQPQHF
TRBV6-5	.	TRBJ1-1	.	TGTGCCAGCATCCACAGGACTGAAGCTTTCTTT	CASIHRTEAFF
TRBV13	.	TRBJ1-1	TRBD1	TGTGCCAGCAGCTTAGGCACCTCAGGGGGGATGACTGAAGCTTTCTTT	CASSLGTSGGMTEAFF
TRBV6-5	.	TRBJ1-2	TRBD1	TGTGCCAGCAGCCTAATACAGGGGGCGGATGGCTACACCTTC	CASSLIQGADGYTF
TRBV6-1	.	TRBJ2-7	.	TGTGCCAGCAGTGAATCAGGGGCCTACGAGCAGTACTTC	CASSESGAYEQYF
TRBV5-1	.	TRBJ1-1	TRBD1	TGCGCCAGCAGCTCCGGACAGGGGGTATCCACTGAAGCTTTCTTT	CASSSGQGVSTEAFF
TRBV19	.	TRBJ2-7	.	TGTGCCAGTAGCTCCAGGGGCTCAGGGGAGCAGTACTTC	CASSSRGSGEQYF
TRBV19	.	TRBJ1-2	TRBD1	TGTGCCAGTACCGACAGGGCCTCTAACTATGGCTACACCTTC	CASTDRASNYGYTF
TRBV9	.	TRBJ1-4	.	TGTGCCAGCAGCGCTGGCTTTAATGAAAAACTGTTTTTT	CASSAGFNEKLFF
TRBV5-1	.	TRBJ2-3	TRBD2	TGCGCCAGCAGCTCCTTACTAGCGGGAGGGCCAGATACGCAGTATTTT	CASSSLLAGGPDTQYF
TRBV2	.	TRBJ2-2	TRBD1	TGTGCCAGCGCGGGGACAGGGGGGGTTGCCGGGGAGCTGTTTTTT	CASAGTGGVAGELFF
TRBV10-3	.	TRBJ2-3	TRBD2	TGTGCCATCACCAAGACTAGCGGGAGCACAGATACGCAGTATTTT	CAITKTSGSTDTQYF
TRBV28	.	TRBJ1-2	.	TGTGCCAGCAGTTTAGGTGGACAGCACTATGGCTACACCTTC	CASSLGGQHYGYTF
TRBV25-1	.	TRBJ1-1	TRBD1	TGTGCCAGCAGTGAGTTGAAGGGGGCGACTGAAGCTTTCTTT	CASSELKGATEAFF
TRBV6-5	once	TRBJ2-3	.	TGTGCCAGCAGTTACTCTCCGGGAGTGGATACGCAGTATTTT	CASSYSPGVDTQYF
TRBV7-3	.	TRBJ2-3	.	TGTGCCAGCAGCTTAACGTTAGGCGACAGGAGGACAGATACGCAGTATTTT	CASSLTLGDRRTDTQYF
TRBV19	.	TRBJ1-3	TRBD1	TGTGCCAGTAGTATAGATCGGACAGGCCTTAACTCTGGAAACACCATATATTTT	CASSIDRTGLNSGNTIYF
TRBV5-1	.	TRBJ2-2	TRBD2	TGCGCCAGCAGCCGGGCTGGCACTAGCGATAAGTTTTTT	CASSRAGTSDKFF
TRBV5-5	.	TRBJ1-2	.	TGTGCCAGCAGCTGGGGCAGGGGTAACTATGGCTACACCTTC	CASSWGRGNYGYTF
TRBV3-1/TRBV3-2	.	TRBJ2-6	TRBD1	TGTGCCAGCAGCCCCGACAGGGCCTCTGGGGCCAACGTCCTGACTTTC	CASSPDRASGANVLTF
TRBV15	.	TRBJ1-2	.	TGTGCCACCAGCAGCCCTCTCCATACAGGTGATGAGGGCTACACCTTC	CATSSPLHTGDEGYTF
TRBV25-1	.	TRBJ2-7	.	TGTGCCAGCAGTGAGGGGACTGAGAGCTACGAGCAGTACTTC	CASSEGTESYEQYF
TRBV4-2	.	TRBJ2-5	TRBD2	TGTGCCAGCAGCCAATTAGCGGGAGAGACCCAGTACTTC	CASSQLAGETQYF
TRBV3-1/TRBV3-2	.	TRBJ1-3	TRBD1	TGTGCCAGCAGTCGACCGACAGGGGGTTGGGACGGAAACACCATATATTTT	CASSRPTGGWDGNTIYF
TRBV29-1	.	TRBJ2-3	.	TGCAGCGTAAGAGGGGGTAGCACAGATACGCAGTATTTT	CSVRGGSTDTQYF
TRBV5-1	.	TRBJ1-2	.	TGCGCCAGCAGCTTGACAGAAAACTATGGCTACACCTTC	CASSLTENYGYTF
TRBV6-5	.	TRBJ1-2	TRBD1	TGTGCCAGTTCGGACAGGCAGAACTATGGCTACACCTTC	CASSDRQNYGYTF
TRBV5-4	.	TRBJ1-2	.	TGTGCCAGCAGCTCAGGGCGGGGGAACTATGGCTACACCTTC	CASSSGRGNYGYTF
TRBV19	.	TRBJ1-5	.	TGTGCCAGTAGTGTTACAGGGTTCCAGCCCCAGCATTTT	CASSVTGFQPQHF
TRBV30	.	TRBJ1-3	.	TGTGCCTGGAGTTCCCAGGGGACTGGAAACACCATATATTTT	CAWSSQGTGNTIYF
TRBV11-2	.	TRBJ1-2	.	TGTGCCAGCAGCCCAATCGGGATTTGGGATGGCTACACCTTC	CASSPIGIWDGYTF
TRBV6-5	.	TRBJ2-2	.	TGTGCCAGCCGGGGAGGGGGCACCGGGGAGCTGTTTTTT	CASRGGGTGELFF
TRBV9	.	TRBJ1-2	TRBD1	TGTGCCAGCAGCCCGACAGGGGGCAACTATGGCTACACCTTC	CASSPTGGNYGYTF
TRBV5-1	.	TRBJ1-2	.	TGCGCCAGCAGCTTCACAGGAGATCGCGGCTACACCTTC	CASSFTGDRGYTF
TRBV19	.	TRBJ1-1	.	TGTGCCAGTAGTTATAGTCCAGCAGGGATGAGAGCTGAAGCTTTCTTT	CASSYSPAGMRAEAFF
TRBV2	.	TRBJ2-7	.	TGTGCCAGCAATATCAGGGGCAGCTACGAGCAGTACTTC	CASNIRGSYEQYF
TRBV6-1	.	TRBJ1-6	TRBD1	TGTGCCAGCAGTGACGGACAGGGAGTAAGCTCCTATAATTCACCCCTCCACTTT	CASSDGQGVSSYNSPLHF
TRBV6-5	.	TRBJ1-2	.	TGTGCCAGCACAAGGGCAGGGTTCTATGGCTACACCTTC	CASTRAGFYGYTF